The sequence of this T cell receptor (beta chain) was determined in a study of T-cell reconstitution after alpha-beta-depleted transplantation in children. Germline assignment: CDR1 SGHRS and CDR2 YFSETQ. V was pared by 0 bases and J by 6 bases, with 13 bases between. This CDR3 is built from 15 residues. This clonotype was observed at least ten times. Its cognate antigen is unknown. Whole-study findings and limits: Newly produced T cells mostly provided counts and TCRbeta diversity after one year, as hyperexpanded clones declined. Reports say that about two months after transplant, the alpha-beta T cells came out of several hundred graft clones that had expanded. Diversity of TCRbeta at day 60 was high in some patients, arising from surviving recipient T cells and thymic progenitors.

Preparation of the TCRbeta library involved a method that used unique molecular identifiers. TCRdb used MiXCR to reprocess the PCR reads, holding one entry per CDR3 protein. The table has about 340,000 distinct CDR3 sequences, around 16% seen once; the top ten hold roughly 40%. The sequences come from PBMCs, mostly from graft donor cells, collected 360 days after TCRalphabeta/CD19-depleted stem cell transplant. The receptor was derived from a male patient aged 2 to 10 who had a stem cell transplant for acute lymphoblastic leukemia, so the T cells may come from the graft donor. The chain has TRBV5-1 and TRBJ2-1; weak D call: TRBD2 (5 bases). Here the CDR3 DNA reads TGCGCCAGCAGCTTGGTGGGCGGAGGATCCAATGAGCAGTTCTTC. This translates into CASSLVGGGSNEQFF.